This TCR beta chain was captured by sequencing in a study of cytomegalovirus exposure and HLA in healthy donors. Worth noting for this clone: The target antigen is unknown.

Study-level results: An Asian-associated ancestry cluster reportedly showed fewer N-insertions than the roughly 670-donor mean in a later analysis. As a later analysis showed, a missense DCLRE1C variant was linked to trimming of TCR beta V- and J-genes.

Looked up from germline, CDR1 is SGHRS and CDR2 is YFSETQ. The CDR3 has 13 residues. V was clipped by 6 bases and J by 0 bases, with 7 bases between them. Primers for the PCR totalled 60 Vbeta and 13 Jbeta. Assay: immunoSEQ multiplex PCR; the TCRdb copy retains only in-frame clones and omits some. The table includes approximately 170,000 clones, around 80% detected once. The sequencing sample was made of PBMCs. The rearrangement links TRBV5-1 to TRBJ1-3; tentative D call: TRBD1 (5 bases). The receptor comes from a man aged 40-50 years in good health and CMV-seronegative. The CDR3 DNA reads TGCGCCAGCACAGGGTCCTCTGGAAACACCATATATTTT. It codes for CASTGSSGNTIYF.